The 17 T cell receptor beta chains reported below all come from one sample, sequenced in a study of technical replicates of blood from several donors. Data came from immunoSEQ multiplex PCR; TCRdb stores just in-frame clones and leaves some out. The top ten clones hold approximately 0.39% of a sample with 78,000 or so clones, about 91% of them seen once. The sequenced material came from T cells isolated from PBMCs. These receptors originate from a human donor in good health.

Here the CDR3 DNA reads TGTGCCAGCAGTTTAATGTCGGAGGGGAATGAGCAGTTCTTC. Translating gives CASSLMSEGNEQFF. This chain connects TRBV27 to TRBJ2-1, with D maybe TRBD2 (6 bases). The CDR3 sequence is 14 residues long. Germline CDR1 and CDR2: MNHEY and SMNVEV (reference sequence). Trimming left V 2 bases short and J 7 bases short, with 12 bases between.

Only one count was recorded for this clone. This chain connects TRBV7-9 to TRBJ2-7; the D gene is possibly TRBD2 (7 bases). Germline assignment: CDR1 SEHNR and CDR2 FQNEAQ (reference sequence). This CDR3 is 17 amino acids long. Trimming left V 1 base short and J 1 base short, with 17 bases between. The CDR3 is CASSLVGGGRLSYEQYF. DNA of the CDR3: TGTGCCAGCAGCTTAGTTGGGGGCGGGAGACTTTCCTACGAGCAGTACTTC.

The chain combines TRBV6-5 with TRBJ2-7; tentatively, D is TRBD1 (6 bases). Trimming removed 5 bases from V and 3 bases from J, with 14 bases in between. Germline lookup yields CDR1 MNHEY and CDR2 SVGAGI. There are 14 residues in the CDR3. CDR3 loop: CASSHRATFYEQYF. The CDR3 DNA reads TGTGCCAGCAGTCACAGGGCTACATTCTACGAGCAGTACTTC.

The rearrangement joins TRBV23-1 to TRBJ1-2, with D tentatively TRBD1 (5 bases). TRBV23-1 is annotated as an ORF whose role is uncertain. V was pared by 0 bases and J by 5 bases, with 13 bases between. CDR3 length: 15 residues. The CDR3 DNA reads as TGCGCCAGCAGTCAATCTCCAGGGAGGGGTTATGGCTACACCTTC. Protein product: CASSQSPGRGYGYTF.

This clone was detected only a few times. The chain uses TRBV7-9 and TRBJ2-7; possibly TRBD1 for D (5 bases). V lost 4 bases and J lost 6, with 7 bases in between. From germline, CDR1 is SEHNR and CDR2 FQNEAQ (reference sequence). The CDR3 spans 11 residues. CDR3: CASSWTSEQYF. In DNA form, the CDR3 reads TGTGCCAGCAGCTGGACATCCGAGCAGTACTTC.

The rearrangement links TRBV5-1 to TRBJ2-2; D is undetermined. The CDR3 sequence is 12 residues long. V was trimmed by 1 base and J by 6 bases, leaving 4 bases between them. The germline gives CDR1 SGHRS, CDR2 YFSETQ. In DNA form, the CDR3 reads TGCGCCAGCAGCTTGACGGCCGGGGAGCTGTTTTTT. Translating gives CASSLTAGELFF. Drawing the rest from reference TRBV5-1 and TRBJ2-2, the complete variable domain is KAGVTQTPRYLIKTRGQQVTLSCSPISGHRSVSWYQQTPGQGLQFLFEYFSETQRNKGNFPGRFSGRQFSNSRSEMNVSTLELGDSALYLCASSLTAGELFFGEGSRLTVL.

The chain recombines TRBV6-5 with TRBJ2-1; the D gene is possibly TRBD2 (6 bases). The CDR3 is 13 amino acids. Per the germline V gene, CDR1 is MNHEY and CDR2 is SVGAGI. Trimming took off 6 bases at V and 7 bases at J, with 13 bases between the two ends. CDR3 residues: CASRTGSGNEQFF. In nucleotides, the CDR3 is TGTGCCAGCAGAACAGGCAGCGGGAATGAGCAGTTCTTC.

CDR3 in DNA: TGTGCCAGTATCGGACAGAACTATGGCTACACCTTC. This codes for CASIGQNYGYTF. The rearrangement joins TRBV19 to TRBJ1-2; a possible D gene is TRBD1 (6 bases). V was pared by 7 bases and J by 2 bases, with 8 bases between. This CDR3 has 12 amino acids. CDR1 is LNHDA and CDR2 is SQIVND in the germline V gene (reference sequence). Full variable domain (remainder filled in from reference TRBV19 and TRBJ1-2): DGGITQSPKYLFRKEGQNVTLSCEQNLNHDAMYWYRQDPGQGLRLIYYSQIVNDFQKGDIAEGYSVSREKKESFPLTVTSAQKNPTAFYLCASIGQNYGYTFGSGTRLTVV.

The chain is built from TRBV4-3 and TRBJ1-2, with D possibly being TRBD1 (6 bases). The CDR3 contains 14 residues. Germline CDR1 LGHNA, CDR2 YSLEER. The V gene lost 2 bases and the J gene lost 8 bases, with 15 bases spanning the gap. CDR3 loop: CASSQKRGGKGYTF. For the CDR3, the DNA is TGCGCCAGCAGCCAAAAAAGGGGGGGTAAGGGCTACACCTTC.

The gene calls are TRBV20-1 and TRBJ2-5; D perhaps matches TRBD1 (5 bases). Trimming removed 5 bases at V and 5 bases at J, with 9 bases between. Germline V gene sequence: CDR1 DFQATT, CDR2 SNEGSKA (reference sequence). The CDR3 totals 11 residues. CDR3 sequence (DNA): TGCAGTGCTGCGAAGGGGGAGACCCAGTACTTC. Its translation is CSAAKGETQYF.

This clone was recorded once. The V gene is TRBV28, the J gene TRBJ2-5; D uncertain. The length of the CDR3 is 14 residues. Trimming removed 5 bases from V and 5 bases from J, with 15 bases in between. Germline V CDR1 and CDR2: MDHEN, SYDVKM. CDR3 protein: CASSKAVARETQYF. The CDR3 bases are TGTGCCAGCAGTAAGGCCGTGGCCAGGGAGACCCAGTACTTC.

The chain uses TRBV28 and TRBJ1-1; TRBD1 agrees at 8 bases. J gave up 0 bases and V 5 bases, and 8 bases lay outside the gene matches. In germline, CDR1 is MDHEN, CDR2 SYDVKM. The CDR3 loop spans 16 amino acids. CDR3 sequence: CASSPWTGSLNTEAFF. The CDR3 nucleotides read TGTGCCAGCAGTCCCTGGACAGGGAGCCTGAACACTGAAGCTTTCTTT.

The chain employs TRBV19 and TRBJ1-1; tentatively, D is TRBD1 (6 bases). This CDR3 comprises 16 residues. Trimming shortened V by 6 bases and J by 5 bases, and 22 bases separated the two germline ends. Looked up from germline, CDR1 is LNHDA and CDR2 is SQIVND (reference sequence). The CDR3 nucleotides are TGTGCCAGTAGATCGCAGGGGAGCCTAGGGAAAACTGAAGCTTTCTTT. Its translation is CASRSQGSLGKTEAFF.

CDR3: CASSRDRAGNTIYF. The CDR3 nucleotides read TGTGCCAGCAGCAGGGACAGGGCTGGAAACACCATATATTTT. This rearrangement joins TRBV6-5 to TRBJ1-3, with 9 bases matching TRBD1. The V segment lost 6 bases and the J segment 2 bases; nucleotides outside the gene matches: 2. The germline gives CDR1 MNHEY, CDR2 SVGAGI. The length of the CDR3 is 14 residues.

V usage is TRBV11-2 and J usage is TRBJ1-5; 7 bases map to TRBD1. J gave up 0 bases and V 0 bases, and 14 bases lay outside the gene matches. Per the germline V gene, CDR1 is SGHAT and CDR2 is FQNNGV. The CDR3 loop spans 20 amino acids. In nucleotides, the CDR3 is TGTGCCAGCAGCTTAGAGGGCCAGGGGGAGCTAAGTTATAGCAATCAGCCCCAGCATTTT. It yields the protein CASSLEGQGELSYSNQPQHF. The variable domain in full, with the rest retrieved from reference TRBV11-2 and TRBJ1-5, is EAGVAQSPRYKIIEKRQSVAFWCNPISGHATLYWYQQILGQGPKLLIQFQNNGVVDDSQLPKDRFSAERLKGVDSTLKIQPAKLEDSAVYLCASSLEGQGELSYSNQPQHFGDGTRLSIL.

The chain couples TRBV11-2 to TRBJ1-1; D remains ambiguous. Germline V lookup: CDR1 SGHAT, CDR2 FQNNGV. V was cut by 1 base and J by 0 bases, with 6 bases left in between. This CDR3 comprises 14 residues. The CDR3 spells CASSLARVNTEAFF. In nucleotides, the CDR3 is TGTGCCAGCAGCTTAGCACGGGTGAACACTGAAGCTTTCTTT.

The chain carries TRBV5-6 and TRBJ1-5; D gene uncertain. The CDR3 consists of 14 residues. Looked up from germline, CDR1 is SGHDT and CDR2 is YYEEEE. Trimming stripped 1 base from V and 5 bases from J, with 10 bases between. The CDR3 spells CASSLYPGDQPQHF. In DNA form, the CDR3 reads TGTGCCAGCAGCTTGTACCCGGGAGATCAGCCCCAGCATTTT.